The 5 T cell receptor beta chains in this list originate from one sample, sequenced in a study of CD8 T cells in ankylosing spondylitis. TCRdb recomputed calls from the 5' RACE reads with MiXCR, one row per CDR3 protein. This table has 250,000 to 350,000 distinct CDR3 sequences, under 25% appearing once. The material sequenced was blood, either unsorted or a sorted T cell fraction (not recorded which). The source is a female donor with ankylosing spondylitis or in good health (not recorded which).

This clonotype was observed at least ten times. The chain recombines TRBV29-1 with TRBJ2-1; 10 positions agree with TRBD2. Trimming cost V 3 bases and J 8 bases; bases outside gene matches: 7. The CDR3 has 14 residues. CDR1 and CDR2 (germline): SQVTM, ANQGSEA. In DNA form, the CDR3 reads TGCAGCGTTGACAGCGGGAGGGCCGAAGATGAGCAGTTCTTC. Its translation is CSVDSGRAEDEQFF.

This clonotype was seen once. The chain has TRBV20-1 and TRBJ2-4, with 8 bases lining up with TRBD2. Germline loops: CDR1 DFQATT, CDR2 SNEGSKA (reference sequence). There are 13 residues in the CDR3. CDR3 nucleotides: TGCAGCCTGCGGGGGGAAACCAAAAACATTCAGTACTTC. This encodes CSLRGETKNIQYF.

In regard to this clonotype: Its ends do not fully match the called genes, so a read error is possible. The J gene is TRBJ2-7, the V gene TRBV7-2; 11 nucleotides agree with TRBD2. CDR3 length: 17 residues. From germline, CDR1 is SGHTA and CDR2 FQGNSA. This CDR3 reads CGSSFAGTSGISYEQYF. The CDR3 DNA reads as TGTGGCAGCAGCTTCGCGGGGACTAGCGGAATCTCCTACGAGCAGTACTTC.

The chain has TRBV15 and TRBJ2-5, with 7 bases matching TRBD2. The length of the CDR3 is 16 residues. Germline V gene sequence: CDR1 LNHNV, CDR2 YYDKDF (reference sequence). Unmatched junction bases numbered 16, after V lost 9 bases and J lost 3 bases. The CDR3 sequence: CATGEGGEIWEETQYF. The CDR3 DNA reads TGTGCCACGGGGGAGGGAGGGGAGATCTGGGAAGAGACCCAGTACTTC.

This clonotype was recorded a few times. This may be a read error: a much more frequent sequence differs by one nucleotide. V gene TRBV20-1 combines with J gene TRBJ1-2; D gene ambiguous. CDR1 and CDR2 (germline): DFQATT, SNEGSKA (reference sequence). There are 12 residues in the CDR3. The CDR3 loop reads CSARSLNYSYTF. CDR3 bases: TGCAGTGCTAGGTCTCTTAACTATAGCTACACCTTC.